This T cell receptor beta chain derives from a study of blood T cell repertoires in COVID-19. Study in general: Both acute and convalescent COVID-19 samples were obtained from the United States, Italy and Spain. In each case, the material was cDNA or gDNA derived from T cells, B-cell-depleted T cells, or PBMCs.

Recruited during active infection, patients (from Seattle) were subsequently followed longitudinally. The V end lost 8 bases, the J end lost 7 bases, and 9 bases lay between the germline ends. The length of the CDR3 is 12 residues. Per the germline V gene, CDR1 is LNHDA and CDR2 is SQIVND (reference sequence). Original data processing: Amplified reference gene primers provided the basis for estimating nucleated cell counts. Measured with immunoSEQ multiplex PCR; TCRdb has only the in-frame clones, and not every one. V and J calls and clone size are those listed in that table; D and trimming were worked out from the DNA. The sample includes more than 200,000 clones, roughly 86% of them seen just once.

The sample was peripheral blood. This sequence joins TRBV19 and TRBJ1-6; D remains ambiguous. This TCR derives from a woman aged 55-69 years with COVID-19, enrolled during active disease. CDR3 coding DNA: TGTGCCAGTGGGCCGGGGAATTCACCCCTCCACTTT. As protein: CASGPGNSPLHF.